This TCR beta chain was found in a study of shared clonotypes between healthy human individuals. About the research overall: Per-donor plates numbered three CD4 naive, three CD4 memory, two CD8 naive and one CD8 memory.

Naive CD8 cells lacked CD45RO and underwent positive selection for CCR7, leaving out terminally differentiated effector memory CD45RA+ cells. Sequencing was performed with immunoSEQ multiplex PCR; in TCRdb, only in-frame clones are kept and a portion is missing. The sample holds about 2 million clones; about 95% are singletons and the top ten take around 1%. The CDR3 consists of 15 residues. Germline V gives CDR1 SGHNT, CDR2 YYREEE (reference sequence). V gave up 1 base and J gave up 5 bases; unmatched junction bases: 3. Notes on the study in general: On the whole, naive subsets had larger estimated richness than memory subsets had. Only a few donors were included, so the genetic and exposure-history diversity represented was limited. Roughly 5% of naive CD4 clonotypes were common to a few donors.

About this clone itself: Its antigen is unidentified.

The chain combines TRBV5-4 with TRBJ2-1; 10 bases align to TRBD2. Sequencing was done on a sample of naive CD8+ T cells sorted from blood. This clonotype originated in a man younger than 30 in good health. In DNA, the CDR3 is TGTGCCAGCAGCTTGTTAGGACTAGCGGACAATGAGCAGTTCTTC. Translating it yields CASSLLGLADNEQFF.